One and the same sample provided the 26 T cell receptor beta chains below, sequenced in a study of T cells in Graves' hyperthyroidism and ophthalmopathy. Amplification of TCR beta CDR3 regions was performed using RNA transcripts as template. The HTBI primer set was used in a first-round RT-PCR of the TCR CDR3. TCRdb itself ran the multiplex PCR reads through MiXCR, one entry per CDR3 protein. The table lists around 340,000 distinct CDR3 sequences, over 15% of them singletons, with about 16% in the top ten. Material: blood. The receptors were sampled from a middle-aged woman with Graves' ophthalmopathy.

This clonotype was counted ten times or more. The CDR3 loop is CASGAGGGSETQYF. CDR3 coding DNA: TGTGCCAGCGGGGCGGGAGGGGGCTCAGAGACCCAGTACTTC. The genes are TRBV7-3 and TRBJ2-5; 9 nucleotides agree with TRBD2. Germline trimming cut 8 bases from V and 4 bases from J; bases unmatched to any gene: 8. The CDR3 is 14 residues long. CDR1 is SGHTA and CDR2 is FQGTGA in the germline V gene.

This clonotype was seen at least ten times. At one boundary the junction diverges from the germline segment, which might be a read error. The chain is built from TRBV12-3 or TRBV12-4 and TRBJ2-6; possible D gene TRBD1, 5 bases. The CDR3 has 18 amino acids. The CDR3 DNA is TGTGCCAGCAATCCGGTTGGCCGTGACAGCTCTGGGGCCAACGCCCTGACTTTC. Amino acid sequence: CASNPVGRDSSGANALTF.

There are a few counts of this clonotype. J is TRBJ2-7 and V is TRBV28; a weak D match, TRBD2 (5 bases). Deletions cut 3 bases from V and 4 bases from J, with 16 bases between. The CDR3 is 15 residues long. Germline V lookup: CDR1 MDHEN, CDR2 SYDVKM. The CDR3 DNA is TGTGCCAGCAGTTTGATTGAGCGGAATGCGTACGAGCAGTACTTC. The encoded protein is CASSLIERNAYEQYF.

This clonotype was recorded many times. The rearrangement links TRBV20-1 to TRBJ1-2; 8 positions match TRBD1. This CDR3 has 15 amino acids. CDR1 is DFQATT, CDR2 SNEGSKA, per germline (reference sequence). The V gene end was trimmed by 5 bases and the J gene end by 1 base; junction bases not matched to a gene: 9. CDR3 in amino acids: CSAGRWTGLNYGYTF. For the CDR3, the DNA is TGCAGTGCTGGAAGGTGGACAGGGCTTAACTATGGCTACACCTTC.

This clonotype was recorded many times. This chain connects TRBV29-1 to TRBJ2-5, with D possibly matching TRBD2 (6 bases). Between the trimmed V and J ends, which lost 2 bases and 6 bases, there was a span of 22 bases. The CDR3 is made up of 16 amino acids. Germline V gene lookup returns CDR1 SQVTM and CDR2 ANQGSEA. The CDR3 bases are TGCAGCGTTGAATACGGTGGGCGCGGTGGACTAAAGACCCAGTACTTC. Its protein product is CSVEYGGRGGLKTQYF.

CDR3 bases: TGCAGTGCTGAGGGACAGGGGGGATACGAAGCCGGGGAGCTGTTTTTT. Translation gives CSAEGQGGYEAGELFF. The chain has TRBV20-1 and TRBJ2-2, with TRBD1 matching over 11 bases. Per germline, CDR1 DFQATT and CDR2 SNEGSKA (reference sequence). This CDR3 spans 16 amino acids. V gave up 5 bases and J gave up 6 bases; unmatched junction bases: 11.

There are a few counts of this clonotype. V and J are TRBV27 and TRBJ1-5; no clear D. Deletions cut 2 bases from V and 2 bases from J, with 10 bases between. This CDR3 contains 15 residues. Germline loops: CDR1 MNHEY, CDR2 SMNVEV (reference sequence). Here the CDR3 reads CASSLRPGGNQPQHF. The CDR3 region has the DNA TGTGCCAGCAGTTTAAGGCCCGGGGGCAATCAGCCCCAGCATTTT.

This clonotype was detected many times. DNA for the CDR3: TGTGCCAGCAGCCAATACCCTTGGGTGAAAGGCTACGAGCAGTACTTC. Translating gives CASSQYPWVKGYEQYF. V gene TRBV14 combines with J gene TRBJ2-7, with unresolved D. Germline CDR1 is SGHDN and CDR2 is FVKESK. This CDR3 has 16 residues. V was clipped by 2 bases and J by 3 bases, with 17 bases between them.

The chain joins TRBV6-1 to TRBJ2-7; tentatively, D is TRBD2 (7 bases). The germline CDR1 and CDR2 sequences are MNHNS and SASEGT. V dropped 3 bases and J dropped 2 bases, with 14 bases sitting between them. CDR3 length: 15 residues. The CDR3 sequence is CASSDRGAAPYEQYF. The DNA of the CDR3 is TGTGCCAGCAGTGACCGGGGGGCCGCCCCCTACGAGCAGTACTTC.

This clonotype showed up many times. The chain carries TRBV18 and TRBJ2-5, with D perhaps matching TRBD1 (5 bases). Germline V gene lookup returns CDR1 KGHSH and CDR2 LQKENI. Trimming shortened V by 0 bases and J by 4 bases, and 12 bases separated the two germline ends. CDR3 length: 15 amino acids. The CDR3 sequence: CASSPPSGRAETQYF. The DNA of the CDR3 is TGTGCCAGCTCACCACCGTCCGGCAGGGCAGAGACCCAGTACTTC. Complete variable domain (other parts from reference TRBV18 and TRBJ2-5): NAGVMQNPRHLVRRRGQEARLRCSPMKGHSHVYWYRQLPEEGLKFMVYLQKENIIDESGMPKERFSAEFPKEGPSILRIQQVVRGDSAAYFCASSPPSGRAETQYFGPGTRLLVL.

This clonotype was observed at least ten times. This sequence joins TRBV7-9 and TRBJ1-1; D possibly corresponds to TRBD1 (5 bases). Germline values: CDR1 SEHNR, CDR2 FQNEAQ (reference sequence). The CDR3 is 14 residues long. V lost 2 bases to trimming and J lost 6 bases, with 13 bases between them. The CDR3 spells CASSLHLDSAEAFF. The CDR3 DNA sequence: TGTGCCAGCAGCTTACACCTCGACAGCGCTGAAGCTTTCTTT.

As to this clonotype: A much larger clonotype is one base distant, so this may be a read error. CDR3 DNA sequence: TGTGCCAGCAGTGACGGTGTGCGGAGCAGCTACAATGAGCAGTTCTTC. Its protein product is CASSDGVRSSYNEQFF. The V gene is TRBV6-4, the J gene TRBJ2-1; D remains ambiguous. Germline CDR1 reads MRHNA; CDR2 reads SNTAGT. The V end was cut by 2 bases, the J end by 3 bases, with 14 bases between. The CDR3 has 16 amino acids.

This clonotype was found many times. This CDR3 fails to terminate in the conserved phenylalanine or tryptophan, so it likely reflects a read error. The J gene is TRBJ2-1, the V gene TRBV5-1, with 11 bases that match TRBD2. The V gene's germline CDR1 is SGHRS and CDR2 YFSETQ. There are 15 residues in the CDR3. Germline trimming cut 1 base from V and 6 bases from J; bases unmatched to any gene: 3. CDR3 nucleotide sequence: TGCGCCAGCAGCTTGACTAGCGGGAGTGTCAATGAGCAGTTCTCC. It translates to CASSLTSGSVNEQFS.

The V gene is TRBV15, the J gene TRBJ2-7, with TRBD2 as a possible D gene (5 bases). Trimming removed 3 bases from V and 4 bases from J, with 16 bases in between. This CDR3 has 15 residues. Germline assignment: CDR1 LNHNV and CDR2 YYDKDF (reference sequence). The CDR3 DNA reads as TGTGCCACCAGCAGTTTAACCGGGATGGGTTACGAGCAGTACTTC. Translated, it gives CATSSLTGMGYEQYF.

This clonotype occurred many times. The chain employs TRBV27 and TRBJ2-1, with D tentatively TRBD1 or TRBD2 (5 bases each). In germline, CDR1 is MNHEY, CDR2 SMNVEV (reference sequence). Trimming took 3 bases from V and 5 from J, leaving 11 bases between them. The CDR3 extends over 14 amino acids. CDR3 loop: CASSFGRENNEQFF. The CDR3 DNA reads TGTGCCAGCAGTTTCGGCAGGGAGAACAATGAGCAGTTCTTC.

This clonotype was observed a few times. The CDR3 here is CASSTASGTTHEQYF. CDR3 nucleotides: TGTGCCAGCAGTACTGCTAGCGGGACCACCCACGAGCAGTACTTC. The chain combines TRBV28 with TRBJ2-7, with 9 positions matching TRBD2. From germline, CDR1 is MDHEN and CDR2 SYDVKM. The CDR3 runs 15 residues. With V trimmed by 5 bases and J by 5 bases, 10 bases remained unmatched.

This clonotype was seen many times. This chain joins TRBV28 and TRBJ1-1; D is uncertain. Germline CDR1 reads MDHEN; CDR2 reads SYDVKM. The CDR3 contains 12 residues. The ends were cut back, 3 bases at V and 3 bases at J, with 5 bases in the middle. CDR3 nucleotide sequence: TGTGCCAGCAGTTTCCGCCACACTGAAGCTTTCTTT. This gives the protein CASSFRHTEAFF.

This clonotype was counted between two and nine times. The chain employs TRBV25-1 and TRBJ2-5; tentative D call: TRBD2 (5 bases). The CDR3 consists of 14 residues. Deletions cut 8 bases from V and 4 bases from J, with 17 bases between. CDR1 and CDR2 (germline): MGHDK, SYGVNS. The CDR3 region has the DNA TGTGCCAGCCAAGAGGGCGGTCCGGGAGAGACCCAGTACTTC. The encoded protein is CASQEGGPGETQYF.

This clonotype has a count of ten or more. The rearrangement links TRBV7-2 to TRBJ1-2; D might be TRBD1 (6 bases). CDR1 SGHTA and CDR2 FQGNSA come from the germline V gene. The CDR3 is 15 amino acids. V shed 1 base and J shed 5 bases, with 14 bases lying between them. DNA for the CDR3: TGTGCCAGCAGCTTAGTGGGGGACAAGTTTTATGGCTACACCTTC. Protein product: CASSLVGDKFYGYTF.

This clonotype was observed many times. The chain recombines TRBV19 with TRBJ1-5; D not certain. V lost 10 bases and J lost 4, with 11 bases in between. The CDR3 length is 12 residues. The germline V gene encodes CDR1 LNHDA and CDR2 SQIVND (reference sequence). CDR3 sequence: CATAGINQPQHF. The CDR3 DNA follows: TGTGCCACCGCCGGGATTAATCAGCCCCAGCATTTT.

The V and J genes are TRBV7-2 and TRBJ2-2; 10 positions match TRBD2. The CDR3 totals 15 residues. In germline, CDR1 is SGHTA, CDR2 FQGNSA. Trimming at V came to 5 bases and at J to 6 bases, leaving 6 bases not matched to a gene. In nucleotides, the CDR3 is TGTGCCAGCAGCCCCAGGACTAGCGGTGCCGGGGAGCTGTTTTTT. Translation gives CASSPRTSGAGELFF.

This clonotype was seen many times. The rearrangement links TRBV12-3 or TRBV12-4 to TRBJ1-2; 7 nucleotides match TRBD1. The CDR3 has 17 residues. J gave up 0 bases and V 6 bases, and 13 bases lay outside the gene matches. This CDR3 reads CASSSTTGRSPNYGYTF. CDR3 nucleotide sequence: TGTGCCAGCAGCTCTACGACAGGGAGGTCACCTAACTATGGCTACACCTTC.

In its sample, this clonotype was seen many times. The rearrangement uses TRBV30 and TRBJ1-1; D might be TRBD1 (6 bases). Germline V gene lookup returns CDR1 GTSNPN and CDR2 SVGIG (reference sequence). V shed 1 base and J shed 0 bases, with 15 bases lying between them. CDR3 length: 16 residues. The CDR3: CAWSAVGQSMNTEAFF. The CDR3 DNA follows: TGTGCCTGGAGTGCTGTTGGACAGTCCATGAACACTGAAGCTTTCTTT.

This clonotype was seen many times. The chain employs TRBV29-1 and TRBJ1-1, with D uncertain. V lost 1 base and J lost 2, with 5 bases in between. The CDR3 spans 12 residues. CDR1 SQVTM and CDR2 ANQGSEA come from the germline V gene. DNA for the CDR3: TGCAGCGTTGAAGGGATTAACACTGAAGCTTTCTTT. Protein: CSVEGINTEAFF.

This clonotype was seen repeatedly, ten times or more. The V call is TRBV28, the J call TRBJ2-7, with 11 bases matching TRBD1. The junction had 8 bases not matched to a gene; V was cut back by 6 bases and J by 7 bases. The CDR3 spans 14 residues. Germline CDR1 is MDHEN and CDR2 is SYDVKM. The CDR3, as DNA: TGTGCCAGCAGCTACGGGACAGGGGGGGAGGAGCAGTACTTC. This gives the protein CASSYGTGGEEQYF.

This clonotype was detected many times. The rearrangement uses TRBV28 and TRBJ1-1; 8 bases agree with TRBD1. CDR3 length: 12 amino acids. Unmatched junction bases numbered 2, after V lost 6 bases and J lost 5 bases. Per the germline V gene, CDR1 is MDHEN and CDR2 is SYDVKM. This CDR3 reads CASSDRGTEAFF. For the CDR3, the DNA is TGTGCCAGCAGCGACAGGGGTACTGAAGCTTTCTTT.